This T cell receptor (beta chain) is drawn from a study of blood T cell repertoires in COVID-19. CDR1 and CDR2 (germline): SGHRS, YFSETQ. V lost 0 bases, J lost 4 bases, and 9 bases stayed unmatched. The length of the CDR3 is 18 residues. Profiling relied on immunoSEQ multiplex PCR, and the TCRdb table lists in-frame clones only, not all of them. The sample yields around 270,000 clones, around 89% seen once. This TCR came from a man aged 35-49 years with acute or convalescent COVID-19. Sequenced: peripheral blood. The gene calls are TRBV5-1 and TRBJ2-6; 8 nucleotides agree with TRBD1. CDR3 residues: CASSLGWTGIDGANVLTF. The CDR3 DNA sequence: TGCGCCAGCAGCTTGGGGTGGACAGGGATCGACGGGGCCAACGTCCTGACTTTC.